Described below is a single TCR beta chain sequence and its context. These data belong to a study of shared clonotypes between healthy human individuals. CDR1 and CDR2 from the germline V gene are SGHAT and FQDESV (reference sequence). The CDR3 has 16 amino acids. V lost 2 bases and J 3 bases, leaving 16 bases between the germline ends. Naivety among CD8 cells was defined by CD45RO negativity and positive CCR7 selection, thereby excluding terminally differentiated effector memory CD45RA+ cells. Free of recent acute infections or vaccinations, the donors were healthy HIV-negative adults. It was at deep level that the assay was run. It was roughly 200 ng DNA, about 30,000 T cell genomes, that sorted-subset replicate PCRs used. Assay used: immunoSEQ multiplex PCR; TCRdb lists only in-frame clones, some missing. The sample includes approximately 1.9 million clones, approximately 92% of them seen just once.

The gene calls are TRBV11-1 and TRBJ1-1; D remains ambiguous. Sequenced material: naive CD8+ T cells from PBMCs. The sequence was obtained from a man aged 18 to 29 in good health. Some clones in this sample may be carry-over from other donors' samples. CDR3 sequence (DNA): TGTGCCAGCAGCTTAACAGACTTTTCAATCTACACTGAAGCTTTCTTT. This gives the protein CASSLTDFSIYTEAFF.